Each of the 15 T cell receptor beta chains below was sequenced from the same sample in a study of Ad26.COV2.S vaccination and SARS-CoV-2 variants. The table came from immunoSEQ multiplex PCR; TCRdb's copy has only in-frame clones and leaves some out. The table includes around 100,000 clones, roughly 84% detected once. Source: peripheral blood, taken after recovery from COVID-19. All receptors come from a human donor who had recovered from COVID-19.

The CDR3 region has the DNA TGTGCCAGCAGCTTAGACCAAGCGGGAATCGGCACAGATACGCAGTATTTT. It is translated as CASSLDQAGIGTDTQYF. This rearrangement joins TRBV11-3 to TRBJ2-3; 7 nucleotides agree with TRBD2. V was clipped by 0 bases and J by 1 base; unmatched bases: 7. Looked up from germline, CDR1 is SGHNT and CDR2 is YENEEA. The CDR3 consists of 17 residues.

The chain has TRBV27 and TRBJ2-5; no definite D call. Germline CDR1 and CDR2: MNHEY and SMNVEV (reference sequence). There are 16 residues in the CDR3. V was shortened by 0 bases and J by 1 base, with 12 bases between the two germline ends. The CDR3 is CASSLSISRSQETQYF. The CDR3 DNA is TGTGCCAGCAGTTTATCGATCAGTCGGAGCCAAGAGACCCAGTACTTC.

The V gene is TRBV10-3, the J gene TRBJ1-2, with 7 bases identical to TRBD1. This CDR3 has 13 residues. Trimming at V came to 8 bases and at J to 12 bases, leaving 15 bases not matched to a gene. The germline gives CDR1 ENHRY, CDR2 SYGVKD. CDR3 sequence (DNA): TGTGCCATCGGAACCCAGGGGGGCGACAGGAACACCTTC. Its protein is CAIGTQGGDRNTF.

The rearrangement joins TRBV4-2 to TRBJ2-1, with a tentative D call TRBD2 (5 bases). Germline V gene lookup returns CDR1 LGHNA and CDR2 YNFKEQ. CDR3 length equals 12 residues. With 0 bases removed from V and 11 bases from J, the gap between germline ends came to 8 bases. The CDR3 loop reads CASSQDSAKQFF. Here the CDR3 DNA reads TGTGCCAGCAGCCAAGATAGCGCGAAGCAGTTCTTC.

In this sample, this clone turned up a few times. V is TRBV9 and J is TRBJ1-1, with 9 bases fitting TRBD1. CDR1 is SGDLS and CDR2 is YYNGEE in the germline V gene. This CDR3 comprises 16 residues. Trimming removed 0 bases from V and 6 bases from J; junction bases left unmatched: 9. The CDR3 spells CASSVGSGQGQSEAFF. DNA for the CDR3: TGTGCCAGCAGCGTAGGATCGGGACAGGGTCAGTCTGAAGCTTTCTTT. Drawing the rest from reference TRBV9 and TRBJ1-1, the complete variable domain is DSGVTQTPKHLITATGQRVTLRCSPRSGDLSVYWYQQSLDQGLQFLIQYYNGEERAKGNILERFSAQQFPDLHSELNLSSLELGDSALYFCASSVGSGQGQSEAFFGQGTRLTVV.

The V call is TRBV6-5, the J call TRBJ1-4; tentative D call: TRBD1 (6 bases). The CDR3 is 15 residues long. The V gene lost 6 bases and the J gene lost 0 bases, with 11 bases spanning the gap. CDR1 and CDR2 (germline): MNHEY, SVGAGI. CDR3 residues: CASRHRVTTNEKLFF. Here the CDR3 DNA reads TGTGCCAGCAGGCACAGGGTTACAACTAATGAAAAACTGTTTTTT.

This chain connects TRBV6-6 to TRBJ2-3; perhaps TRBD1 as D (5 bases). The V and J ends lost 6 bases and 0 bases respectively, with 10 bases between them. CDR1 and CDR2 (germline): MNHNY, SVGAGI (reference sequence). CDR3 size: 14 residues. CDR3 region: CASRTQGSTDTQYF. DNA for the CDR3: TGTGCCAGCAGGACCCAGGGTAGCACAGATACGCAGTATTTT.

This chain connects TRBV3-1 (or the pseudogene TRBV3-2) to TRBJ1-2; D not certain. The length of the CDR3 is 14 residues. Germline V lookup: CDR1 LGHDT, CDR2 YNNKEL (reference sequence). Trimming shortened V by 0 bases and J by 4 bases, and 9 bases separated the two germline ends. DNA of the CDR3: TGTGCCAGCAGCCAAGATCACAGATCCTATGGCTACACCTTC. It yields the protein CASSQDHRSYGYTF.

The chain has TRBV6-1 and TRBJ2-1, with D perhaps TRBD2 (5 bases). The V end was cut by 2 bases, the J end by 8 bases, with 16 bases between. The CDR3 is 15 residues long. The germline gives CDR1 MNHNS, CDR2 SASEGT. Here the CDR3 reads CASSEKAAPVYEQFF. CDR3 nucleotide sequence: TGTGCCAGCAGTGAAAAAGCGGCCCCCGTCTATGAGCAGTTCTTC.

This chain connects TRBV20-1 to TRBJ1-5; possibly TRBD1 for D (5 bases). The germline V and J ends were trimmed by 3 bases and 11 bases, with 11 bases remaining between them. The CDR3 sequence is 11 residues long. The germline CDR1 and CDR2 sequences are DFQATT and SNEGSKA (reference sequence). CDR3 sequence reads: CSARGVLAQHF. In nucleotides, the CDR3 is TGCAGTGCTAGGGGGGTATTGGCCCAGCATTTT.

The chain carries TRBV12-3 or TRBV12-4 and TRBJ1-2, with D possibly matching TRBD1 (5 bases). The CDR3 contains 12 residues. V shed 5 bases and J shed 7 bases, with 11 bases lying between them. CDR3 sequence: CASSPHGGGYTF. Here the CDR3 DNA reads TGTGCCAGCAGTCCTCACGGGGGTGGCTACACCTTC.

The chain has TRBV27 and TRBJ1-6; D gene ambiguous. Trimming cost V 3 bases and J 0 bases, with 12 bases left between them. The CDR3 runs 17 residues. Looked up from germline, CDR1 is MNHEY and CDR2 is SMNVEV (reference sequence). The CDR3 DNA sequence: TGTGCCAGCAGTTTCCGGCCAGTCCCCTCCTATAATTCACCCCTCCACTTT. Protein product: CASSFRPVPSYNSPLHF.

This rearrangement joins TRBV15 to TRBJ2-5; 11 nucleotides match TRBD2. CDR1 and CDR2 from the germline V gene are LNHNV and YYDKDF (reference sequence). V lost 4 bases and J lost 3; bases outside the gene matches: 4. The CDR3 has 15 residues. The CDR3 loop reads CATSTGLAEKETQYF. The CDR3 DNA sequence: TGTGCCACCAGCACGGGACTAGCGGAAAAAGAGACCCAGTACTTC.

The table lists this clone with a few counts. Here the CDR3 DNA reads TGTGCCAGCAGCTTGGAGGTCAGGGGGTTCGAGCAGTACTTC. This gives the protein CASSLEVRGFEQYF. This sequence joins TRBV5-4 and TRBJ2-7, with 7 bases matching TRBD1. The CDR3 covers 14 residues. Trimming took 0 bases from V and 6 from J; bases not matched to a gene: 6. Germline CDR1 SGHNT, CDR2 YYREEE (reference sequence).

This clone has only one observation. The chain uses TRBV2 and TRBJ2-6; perhaps D is TRBD1 or TRBD2 (5 bases each). Trimming shortened V by 8 bases and J by 0 bases, and 11 bases separated the two germline ends. CDR3 length equals 15 residues. Germline V gives CDR1 SNHLY, CDR2 FYNNEI. The CDR3 DNA follows: TGTGCCAGCCAGGGACCGACCTCTGGGGCCAACGTCCTGACTTTC. This sequence encodes CASQGPTSGANVLTF.